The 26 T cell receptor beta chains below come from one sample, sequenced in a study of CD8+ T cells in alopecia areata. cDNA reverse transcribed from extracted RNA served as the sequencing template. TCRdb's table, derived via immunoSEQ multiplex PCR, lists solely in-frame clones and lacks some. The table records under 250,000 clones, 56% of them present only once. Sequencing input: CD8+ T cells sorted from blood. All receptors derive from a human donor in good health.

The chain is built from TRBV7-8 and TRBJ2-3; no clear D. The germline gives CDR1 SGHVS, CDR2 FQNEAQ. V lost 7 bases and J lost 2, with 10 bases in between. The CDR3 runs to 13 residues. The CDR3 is CASTPAVTDTQYF. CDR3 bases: TGTGCCAGCACTCCGGCGGTCACAGATACGCAGTATTTT.

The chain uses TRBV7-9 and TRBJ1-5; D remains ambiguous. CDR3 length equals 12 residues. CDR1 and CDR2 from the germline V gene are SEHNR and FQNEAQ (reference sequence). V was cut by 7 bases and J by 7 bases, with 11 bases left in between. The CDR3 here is CASTVGIQPQHF. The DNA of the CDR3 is TGTGCCAGCACCGTGGGGATCCAGCCCCAGCATTTT.

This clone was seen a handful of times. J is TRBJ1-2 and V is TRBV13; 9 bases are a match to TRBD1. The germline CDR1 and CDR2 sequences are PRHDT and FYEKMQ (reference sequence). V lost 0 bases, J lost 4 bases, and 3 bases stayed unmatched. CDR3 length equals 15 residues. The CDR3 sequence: CASSLGRTGAYGYTF. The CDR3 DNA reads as TGTGCCAGCAGCTTAGGTCGGACAGGGGCCTATGGCTACACCTTC.

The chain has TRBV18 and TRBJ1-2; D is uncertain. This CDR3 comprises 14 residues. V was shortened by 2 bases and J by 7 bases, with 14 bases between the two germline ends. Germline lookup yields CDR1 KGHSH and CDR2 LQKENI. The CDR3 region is CASSPFYPSGGYTF. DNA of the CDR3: TGTGCCAGCTCACCATTTTACCCATCGGGTGGCTACACCTTC.

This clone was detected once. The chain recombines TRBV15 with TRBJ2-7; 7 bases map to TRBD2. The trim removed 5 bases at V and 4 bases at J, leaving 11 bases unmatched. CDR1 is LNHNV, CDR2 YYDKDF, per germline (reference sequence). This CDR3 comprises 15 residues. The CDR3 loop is CATSRISGEPYEQYF. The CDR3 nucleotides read TGTGCCACCAGCCGCATAAGCGGGGAACCGTACGAGCAGTACTTC. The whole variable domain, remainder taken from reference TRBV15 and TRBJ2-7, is DAMVIQNPRYQVTQFGKPVTLSCSQTLNHNVMYWYQQKSSQAPKLLFHYYDKDFNNEADTPDNFQSRRPNTSFCFLDIRSPGLGDTAMYLCATSRISGEPYEQYFGPGTRLTVT.

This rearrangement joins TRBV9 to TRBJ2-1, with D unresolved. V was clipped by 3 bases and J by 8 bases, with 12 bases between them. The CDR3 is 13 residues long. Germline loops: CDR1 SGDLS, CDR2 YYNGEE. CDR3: CASSGNGVDEQFF. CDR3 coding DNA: TGTGCCAGCAGCGGGAACGGCGTCGATGAGCAGTTCTTC.

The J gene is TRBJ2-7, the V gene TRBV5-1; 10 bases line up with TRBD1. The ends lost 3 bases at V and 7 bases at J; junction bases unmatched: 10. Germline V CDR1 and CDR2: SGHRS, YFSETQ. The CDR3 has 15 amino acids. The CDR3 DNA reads TGCGCCAGCAGCTCCCCCGGGACAGGGGCCCGGGAGCAGTACTTC. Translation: CASSSPGTGAREQYF. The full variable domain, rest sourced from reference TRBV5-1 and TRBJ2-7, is KAGVTQTPRYLIKTRGQQVTLSCSPISGHRSVSWYQQTPGQGLQFLFEYFSETQRNKGNFPGRFSGRQFSNSRSEMNVSTLELGDSALYLCASSSPGTGAREQYFGPGTRLTVT.

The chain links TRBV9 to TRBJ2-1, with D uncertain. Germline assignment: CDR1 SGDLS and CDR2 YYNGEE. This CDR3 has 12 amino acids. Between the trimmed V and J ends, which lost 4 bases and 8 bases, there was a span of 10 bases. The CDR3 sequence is CASSPRLDEQFF. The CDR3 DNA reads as TGTGCCAGCAGCCCTCGGTTGGATGAGCAGTTCTTC.

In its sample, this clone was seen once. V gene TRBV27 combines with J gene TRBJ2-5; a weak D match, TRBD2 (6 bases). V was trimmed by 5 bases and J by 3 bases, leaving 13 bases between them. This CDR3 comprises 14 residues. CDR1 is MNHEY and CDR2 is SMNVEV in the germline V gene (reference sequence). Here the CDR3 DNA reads TGTGCCAGCAGTCCGGGACGGACTAAAGAGACCCAGTACTTC. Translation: CASSPGRTKETQYF.

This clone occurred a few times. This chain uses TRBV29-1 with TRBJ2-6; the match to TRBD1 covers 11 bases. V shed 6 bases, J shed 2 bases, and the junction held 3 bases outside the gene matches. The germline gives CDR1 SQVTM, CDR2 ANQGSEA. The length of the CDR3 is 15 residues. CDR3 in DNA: TGCAGCGTAGCGGACAGGGGGCCTGGGGCCAACGTCCTGACTTTC. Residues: CSVADRGPGANVLTF.

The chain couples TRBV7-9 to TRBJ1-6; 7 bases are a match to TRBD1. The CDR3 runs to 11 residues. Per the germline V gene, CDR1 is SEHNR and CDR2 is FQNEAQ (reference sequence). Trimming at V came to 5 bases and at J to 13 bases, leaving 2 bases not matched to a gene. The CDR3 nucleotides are TGTGCCAGCAGCCTGGGACAGCCCCTCCACTTT. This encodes CASSLGQPLHF.

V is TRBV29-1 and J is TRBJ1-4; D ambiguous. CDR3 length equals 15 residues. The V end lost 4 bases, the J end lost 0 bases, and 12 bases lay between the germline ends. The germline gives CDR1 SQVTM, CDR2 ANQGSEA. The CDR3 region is CSVVVRVATNEKLFF. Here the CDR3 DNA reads TGCAGCGTTGTTGTACGGGTTGCAACTAATGAAAAACTGTTTTTT.

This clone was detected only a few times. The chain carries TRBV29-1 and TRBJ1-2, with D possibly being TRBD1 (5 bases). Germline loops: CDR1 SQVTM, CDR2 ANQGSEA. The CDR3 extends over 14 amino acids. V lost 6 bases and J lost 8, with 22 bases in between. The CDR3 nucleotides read TGCAGCGTCGAGGGGAGGCAGAACCGGGAGGGCTACACCTTC. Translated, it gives CSVEGRQNREGYTF.

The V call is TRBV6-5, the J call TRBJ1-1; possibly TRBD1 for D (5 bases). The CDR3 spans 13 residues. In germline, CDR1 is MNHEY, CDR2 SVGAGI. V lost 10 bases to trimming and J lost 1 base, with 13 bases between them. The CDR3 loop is CAISGTANTEAFF. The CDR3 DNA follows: TGTGCCATCTCTGGGACCGCGAACACTGAAGCTTTCTTT.

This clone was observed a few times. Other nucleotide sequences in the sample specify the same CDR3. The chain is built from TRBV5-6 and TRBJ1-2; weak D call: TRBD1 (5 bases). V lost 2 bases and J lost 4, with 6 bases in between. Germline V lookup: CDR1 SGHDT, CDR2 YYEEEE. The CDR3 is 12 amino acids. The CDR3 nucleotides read TGTGCCAGCAGCTTAGACAGCTATGGCTACACCTTC. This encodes CASSLDSYGYTF.

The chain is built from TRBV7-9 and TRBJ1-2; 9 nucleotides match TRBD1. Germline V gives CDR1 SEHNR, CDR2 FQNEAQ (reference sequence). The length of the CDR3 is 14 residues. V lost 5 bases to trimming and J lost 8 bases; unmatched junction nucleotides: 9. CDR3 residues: CASSQGQGSGGYTF. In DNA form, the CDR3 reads TGTGCCAGCAGCCAAGGACAGGGGAGTGGGGGCTACACCTTC.

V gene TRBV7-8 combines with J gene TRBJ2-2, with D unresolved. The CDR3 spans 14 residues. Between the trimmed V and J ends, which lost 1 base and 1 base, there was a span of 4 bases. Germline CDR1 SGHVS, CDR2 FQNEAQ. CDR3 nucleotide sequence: TGTGCCAGCAGCTTAGATGGGAACACCGGGGAGCTGTTTTTT. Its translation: CASSLDGNTGELFF.

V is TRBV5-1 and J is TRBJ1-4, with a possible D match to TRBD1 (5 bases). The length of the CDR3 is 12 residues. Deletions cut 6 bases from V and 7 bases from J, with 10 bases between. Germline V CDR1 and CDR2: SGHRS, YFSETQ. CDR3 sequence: CASTPGGEKLFF. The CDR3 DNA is TGCGCCAGCACCCCTGGGGGTGAAAAACTGTTTTTT.

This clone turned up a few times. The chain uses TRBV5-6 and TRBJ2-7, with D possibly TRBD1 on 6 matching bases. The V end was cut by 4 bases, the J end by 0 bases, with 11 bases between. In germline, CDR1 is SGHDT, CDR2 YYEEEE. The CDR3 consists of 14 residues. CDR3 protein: CASSPGVGSYEQYF. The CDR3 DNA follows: TGTGCCAGCAGCCCAGGGGTAGGCTCCTACGAGCAGTACTTC.

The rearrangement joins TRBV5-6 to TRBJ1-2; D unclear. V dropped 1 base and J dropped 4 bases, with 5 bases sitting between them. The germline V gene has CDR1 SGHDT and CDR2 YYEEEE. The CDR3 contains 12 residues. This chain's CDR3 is CASSLLSYGYTF. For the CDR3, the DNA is TGTGCCAGCAGCTTGTTAAGCTATGGCTACACCTTC.

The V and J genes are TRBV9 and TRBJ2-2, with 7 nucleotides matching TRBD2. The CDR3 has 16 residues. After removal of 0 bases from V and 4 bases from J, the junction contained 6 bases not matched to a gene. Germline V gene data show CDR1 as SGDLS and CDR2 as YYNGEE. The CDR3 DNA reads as TGTGCCAGCAGCGTAGCCAGCGGGGTTAGCACCGGGGAGCTGTTTTTT. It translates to CASSVASGVSTGELFF.

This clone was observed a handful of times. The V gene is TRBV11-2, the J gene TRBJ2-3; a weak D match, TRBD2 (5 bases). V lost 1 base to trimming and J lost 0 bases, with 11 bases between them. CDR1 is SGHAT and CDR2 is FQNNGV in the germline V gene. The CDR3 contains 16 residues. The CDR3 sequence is CASSLVPAVSTDTQYF. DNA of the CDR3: TGTGCCAGCAGCTTAGTGCCAGCGGTGAGCACAGATACGCAGTATTTT.

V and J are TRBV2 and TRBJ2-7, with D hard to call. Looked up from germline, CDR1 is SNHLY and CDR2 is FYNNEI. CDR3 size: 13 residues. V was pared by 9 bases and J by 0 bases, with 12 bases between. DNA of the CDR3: TGTGCCAGTCGAAAGGTGGACTCCTACGAGCAGTACTTC. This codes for CASRKVDSYEQYF.

CDR3: CASRDSRETQYF. CDR3 bases: TGTGCCAGCAGAGATTCCAGGGAGACCCAGTACTTC. The chain employs TRBV2 and TRBJ2-5; D is unresolved. Deletions cut 6 bases from V and 5 bases from J, with 10 bases between. Germline CDR1 reads SNHLY; CDR2 reads FYNNEI. CDR3 length equals 12 residues.

The CDR3: CAWSQRATGELFF. The CDR3 region has the DNA TGTGCCTGGAGCCAGCGGGCCACCGGGGAGCTGTTTTTT. The chain uses TRBV30 and TRBJ2-2, with D tentatively TRBD2 (6 bases). The germline V gene has CDR1 GTSNPN and CDR2 SVGIG (reference sequence). The CDR3 extends over 13 amino acids. Trimming removed 3 bases from V and 4 bases from J, with 9 bases in between.

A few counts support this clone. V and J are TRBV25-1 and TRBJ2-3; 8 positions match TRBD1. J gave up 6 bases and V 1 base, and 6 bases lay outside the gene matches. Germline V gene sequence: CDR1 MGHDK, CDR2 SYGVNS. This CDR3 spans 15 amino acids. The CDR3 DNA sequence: TGTGCCAGCAGTGAATGGGGGACAGGTGGCGATACGCAGTATTTT. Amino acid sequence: CASSEWGTGGDTQYF. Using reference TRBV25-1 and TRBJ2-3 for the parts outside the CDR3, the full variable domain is EADIYQTPRYLVIGTGKKITLECSQTMGHDKMYWYQQDPGMELHLIHYSYGVNSTEKGDLSSESTVSRIRTEHFPLTLESARPSHTSQYLCASSEWGTGGDTQYFGPGTRLTVL.